These T cell receptor beta chains were read from a single sample in a study of CD8 T cells in ankylosing spondylitis. TCRdb itself ran the 5' RACE reads through MiXCR, one entry per CDR3 protein. In the table there are 350,000 to 450,000 distinct CDR3 sequences, 20% to 25% of which are singletons. The sequencing sample was made of blood, either unsorted or a sorted T cell fraction (not recorded which). These receptors were obtained from a male donor with ankylosing spondylitis or in good health (not recorded which). CDR3s include the opening cysteine and the closing phenylalanine or tryptophan. Fields, in order: CDR3 DNA, CDR3 protein, clone size, V gene, J gene, D gene. A D gene is named only where the DNA matches it firmly. Clone size is stated in some rows and not others, as once, few, many or a class when expanded.

TGTGCCAGCAGCCGACAGGGGGCCTTTGGGAATGAGCAGTTCTTC,CASSRQGAFGNEQFF,-,TRBV5-5,TRBJ2-1,TRBD1
TGCGCCAGCAGCTTGGCCGAGGCGGGGGAGCCGTTGGTAGAGACCCAGTACTTC,CASSLAEAGEPLVETQYF,-,TRBV5-1,TRBJ2-5,TRBD2
TGCGCCAGCAGTACGGGCGAAGGTGACTACGAGCAGTACTTC,CASSTGEGDYEQYF,few,TRBV5-1,TRBJ2-7,-
TGTGCCAGCAGCTCCCAACTCGACGGCGAAGCTTTCTTT,CASSSQLDGEAFF,-,TRBV7-9,TRBJ1-1,-
TGCGCCAGCAGCCCGAACCTCGACAGGGACCTGCTTTACGAGCAGTACTTC,CASSPNLDRDLLYEQYF,-,TRBV4-1,TRBJ2-7,TRBD1
TGTGCCAGCACTTGGGCAGGCTCAAATGGCTACACCTTC,CASTWAGSNGYTF,-,TRBV25-1,TRBJ1-2,-
TGTGCCACCAGCAGGACGTCTGACAGGACCGATGGCTACACCTTC,CATSRTSDRTDGYTF,few,TRBV15,TRBJ1-2,-
TGTGCCAGCAGTGAATGGGTTAACTCCTATAATTCACCCCTCCACTTT,CASSEWVNSYNSPLHF,few,TRBV2,TRBJ1-6,-
TGTGCCAGCACACTAGCACCGACAGATACGCAGTATTTT,CASTLAPTDTQYF,-,TRBV7-9,TRBJ2-3,-
TGCAGTGTCGACGAGCAGTACTTC,CSVDEQYF,few,TRBV20-1,TRBJ2-7,-
TGTGCCTGCCAGCTGTCCGGCGAGCAGTACTTC,CACQLSGEQYF,few,TRBV5-5,TRBJ2-7,-
TGTGCCAGCAGTTCCGGACTAGCGGGGAGCACAGATACGCAGTATTTT,CASSSGLAGSTDTQYF,few,TRBV12-3/TRBV12-4,TRBJ2-3,TRBD2
TGCAGTGCTTCCAGGACAGGTTCCTACGAGCAGTACTTC,CSASRTGSYEQYF,many,TRBV20-1,TRBJ2-7,TRBD1
TGTGCCAGCAGCTTAGATGGATACTACGAGCAGTACTTC,CASSLDGYYEQYF,-,TRBV11-2,TRBJ2-7,-
TGCGCCAGCAGCCAATCCTCGACAGGTTCACCCCTCCACTTT,CASSQSSTGSPLHF,many,TRBV4-1,TRBJ1-6,-
TGTGCCAGCAGCTTCGGGGAAGCTCTCTACAATGAGCAGTTCTTC,CASSFGEALYNEQFF,few,TRBV5-5,TRBJ2-1,-
TGTGCCAGCAGTGAAAAGGAACTTACCGGAAACACCATATATTTT,CASSEKELTGNTIYF,few,TRBV6-1,TRBJ1-3,-
TGTGCCAGCAGTTTTGCAAGCGGGGGAGACCAAGAGACCCAGTACTTC,CASSFASGGDQETQYF,few,TRBV12-3/TRBV12-4,TRBJ2-5,TRBD2
TGTGCCAGCAGTGAAGATCGGGGGAGCGCTGAAGCTTTCTTT,CASSEDRGSAEAFF,-,TRBV2,TRBJ1-1,-
TGTGCCAGCAGTTCGGCTGTGAGGGGGCACACCGGGGAGCTGTTTTTT,CASSSAVRGHTGELFF,-,TRBV12-3/TRBV12-4,TRBJ2-2,TRBD1
TGTGCCAGCAGTTACTCGGCGGAGAGCTCCTACGAGCAGTACTTC,CASSYSAESSYEQYF,-,TRBV6-5,TRBJ2-7,-
TGTGCCAGCAGTAAGGGGACTAGCGGGATGTACCAGCAGTACTTC,CASSKGTSGMYQQYF,many,TRBV12-3/TRBV12-4,TRBJ2-7,TRBD2
TGTGCCAGCAGCCACAGGGACGGGGACACAGATACGCAGTATTTT,CASSHRDGDTDTQYF,-,TRBV3-1,TRBJ2-3,-
TGCAGCGTTGAAGATCGGGGCAGGGTGGGAAACTTC,CSVEDRGRVGNF,few,TRBV29-1,TRBJ2-5,-
TGCGCCAGCAGCCCGGACAGGAGGCCTAGCACAGATACGCAGTATTTT,CASSPDRRPSTDTQYF,-,TRBV5-1,TRBJ2-3,TRBD1
TGTGCCAGCAGTGAAGGGCTAGGTGCCTACAATGAGCAGTTCTTC,CASSEGLGAYNEQFF,-,TRBV2,TRBJ2-1,-
TGTGCCAGCAGTGGGATTAGCTCCTATAATTCACCCCTCCACTTT,CASSGISSYNSPLHF,few,TRBV5-5,TRBJ1-6,-
TGTGCCTGGAGTGGTGGCGACAGACTAACAGATACGCAGTATTTT,CAWSGGDRLTDTQYF,few,TRBV30,TRBJ2-3,-
TGTGCCAGCAGTTTAAGGGGGCAGAGCTCCTATAATTCACCCCTCCACTTT,CASSLRGQSSYNSPLHF,few,TRBV27,TRBJ1-6,TRBD1
TGTGCTAGTGGTTTCGGCGGAGTGGATGGCTACACCTTC,CASGFGGVDGYTF,few,TRBV12-5,TRBJ1-2,-
TGCGCCAGCAGCCAAGAAGGTCTAAGCCGCGAGCAGTACTTC,CASSQEGLSREQYF,few,TRBV4-1,TRBJ2-7,-
TGTGCCAGCAGTCCCCGGGACAGGGGGTACCAAGAGACCCAGTACTTC,CASSPRDRGYQETQYF,few,TRBV3-1,TRBJ2-5,TRBD1
TGTGCCAGCAGTTTATCGGGGGAGGGCACCGGGGAGCTGTTTTTT,CASSLSGEGTGELFF,many,TRBV27,TRBJ2-2,TRBD2
TGTGCCACCAGTGATTTCCCGGGAGGCGAGCAGTACTTC,CATSDFPGGEQYF,few,TRBV24-1,TRBJ2-7,TRBD2
TGTGCCAGCAGCATCGGGACCATCACAGATACGCAGTATTTT,CASSIGTITDTQYF,-,TRBV9,TRBJ2-3,-
TGCAGCGGCGTCGGGACAGGGGCCTACGAGCAGTACTTC,CSGVGTGAYEQYF,few,TRBV29-1,TRBJ2-7,TRBD1
TGTGCCAGCAGCGAAATAGCGGGGCTGGGCGAGCAGTACTTC,CASSEIAGLGEQYF,once,TRBV7-9,TRBJ2-7,TRBD2
TGTGCCAGCAGCCCCGAGGGACTGGACTACGAGCAGTACTTC,CASSPEGLDYEQYF,-,TRBV4-2,TRBJ2-7,-
TGTGCCAGCAGCCCGGGACTAGCGGGGGGTCTTGAGCAGTTCTTC,CASSPGLAGGLEQFF,few,TRBV3-1,TRBJ2-1,TRBD2
TGCAGTGCTTCGGGACATCTAAGCACTGAAGCTTTCTTT,CSASGHLSTEAFF,-,TRBV20-1,TRBJ1-1,-